Given below is one TCR beta chain in context. The germline V gene has CDR1 MNHEY and CDR2 SMNVEV (reference sequence). V was pared by 6 bases and J by 1 base, with 9 bases of the junction left unmatched. This CDR3 comprises 16 residues. The repertoire was sequenced with immunoSEQ multiplex PCR; TCRdb's copy has only in-frame clones and lacks some. The table includes 92,000 or so clones, about 92% detected once. This sample is part of a study of Tregs in tolerant kidney transplant recipients. The source of this sequence is a human donor in good health. Sequences were obtained from CD8+ T cells from blood. This sequence joins TRBV27 and TRBJ2-7; TRBD2 agrees at 10 bases. The CDR3 sequence: CASSRGSGRFSYEQYF. In nucleotides, the CDR3 is TGTGCCAGCAGCCGGGGTAGCGGGAGGTTTTCCTACGAGCAGTACTTC.